A single sample gave rise to the 9 T cell receptor beta chains below, sequenced in a study of blood T cell repertoires in COVID-19. The assay was immunoSEQ multiplex PCR, and TCRdb's table has in-frame clones only and misses some. The data show over 85,000 clones, roughly 84% seen once. The sequencing sample was made of peripheral blood. The receptors were sampled from a human donor in a cohort sampled during active COVID-19.

V gene TRBV7-9 combines with J gene TRBJ1-2, with unresolved D. In germline, CDR1 is SEHNR, CDR2 FQNEAQ (reference sequence). The CDR3 contains 12 residues. V shed 2 bases and J shed 8 bases, with 9 bases lying between them. The CDR3 bases are TGTGCCAGCAGCTTATACGGGGAAGGCTACACCTTC. Amino acids: CASSLYGEGYTF.

This sequence joins TRBV5-1 and TRBJ1-1; no clear D. Germline V gene sequence: CDR1 SGHRS, CDR2 YFSETQ. The CDR3 contains 14 residues. V lost 0 bases and J lost 1, with 7 bases in between. CDR3 sequence: CASSLGSGNTEAFF. CDR3 coding DNA: TGCGCCAGCAGCTTGGGGTCGGGGAACACTGAAGCTTTCTTT.

The rearrangement joins TRBV5-1 to TRBJ2-2, with 10 bases fitting TRBD2. Germline V CDR1 and CDR2: SGHRS, YFSETQ. The CDR3 has 16 residues. Germline trimming cut 6 bases from V and 0 bases from J; bases unmatched to any gene: 5. The CDR3 loop reads CASIPGLAANTGELFF. In DNA form, the CDR3 reads TGCGCCAGCATCCCAGGACTAGCGGCGAACACCGGGGAGCTGTTTTTT.

The rearrangement links TRBV5-1 to TRBJ2-3, with a weak D call TRBD2 (6 bases). There are 14 residues in the CDR3. The V end was cut by 1 base, the J end by 3 bases, with 9 bases between. From germline, CDR1 is SGHRS and CDR2 YFSETQ. In DNA form, the CDR3 reads TGCGCCAGCAGCTTGTCAGGAGGGACAGATACGCAGTATTTT. Its protein product is CASSLSGGTDTQYF.

This chain links TRBV2 with TRBJ2-7, with a tentative D call TRBD1 (6 bases). The CDR3 runs to 14 residues. Per germline, CDR1 SNHLY and CDR2 FYNNEI. Trimming shortened V by 7 bases and J by 0 bases, and 13 bases separated the two germline ends. CDR3 sequence reads: CASTMTGRSYEQYF. As DNA, the CDR3 is TGTGCCAGCACCATGACAGGACGCTCCTACGAGCAGTACTTC. The whole variable domain, remainder taken from reference TRBV2 and TRBJ2-7, is EPEVTQTPSHQVTQMGQEVILRCVPISNHLYFYWYRQILGQKVEFLVSFYNNEISEKSEIFDDQFSVERPDGSNFTLKIRSTKLEDSAMYFCASTMTGRSYEQYFGPGTRLTVT.

The rearrangement links TRBV14 to TRBJ1-1, with D maybe TRBD1 (5 bases). Germline V gene lookup returns CDR1 SGHDN and CDR2 FVKESK. The V gene lost 1 base and the J gene lost 1 base, with 10 bases spanning the gap. There are 15 residues in the CDR3. The CDR3 loop reads CASSQGRTPNTEAFF. As DNA, the CDR3 is TGTGCCAGCAGCCAAGGCCGGACACCGAACACTGAAGCTTTCTTT. The variable domain in full, completed from reference TRBV14 and TRBJ1-1, reads EAGVTQFPSHSVIEKGQTVTLRCDPISGHDNLYWYRRVMGKEIKFLLHFVKESKQDESGMPNNRFLAERTGGTYSTLKVQPAELEDSGVYFCASSQGRTPNTEAFFGQGTRLTVV.

The chain is built from TRBV29-1 and TRBJ1-3; D gene uncertain. CDR3 length: 12 amino acids. Per the germline V gene, CDR1 is SQVTM and CDR2 is ANQGSEA. The DNA for the CDR3 is TGCGGAGTCTACCTTTCTGGAAACACCATATATTTT. Its protein is CGVYLSGNTIYF. Variable domain in full (rest from reference TRBV29-1 and TRBJ1-3): SAVISQKPSRDICQRGTSLTIQCQVDSQVTMMFWYRQQPGQSLTLIATANQGSEATYESGFVIDKFPISRPNLTFSTLTVSNMSPEDSSIYLCGVYLSGNTIYFGEGSWLTVV.

J is TRBJ2-4 and V is TRBV7-9, with 9 bases that match TRBD1. V shed 2 bases and J 7 bases; nucleotides not matched to a gene: 3. The CDR3 extends over 14 amino acids. CDR1 and CDR2 from the germline V gene are SEHNR and FQNEAQ (reference sequence). CDR3 sequence: CASSLLDRGNIQYF. The CDR3 nucleotides are TGTGCCAGCAGCTTACTCGACAGGGGGAACATTCAGTACTTC.

The gene calls are TRBV7-3 and TRBJ1-1; 8 bases match TRBD1. The V gene end was trimmed by 2 bases and the J gene end by 4 bases; junction bases not matched to a gene: 6. Germline values: CDR1 SGHTA, CDR2 FQGTGA. This CDR3 has 15 amino acids. Written as DNA, the CDR3 is TGTGCCAGCAGCTTACTCGGACAGGGTGGCACTGAAGCTTTCTTT. This sequence encodes CASSLLGQGGTEAFF.